This is a list of T cell receptor beta chains from one sample in a study of CD8+CD57+ T cells in acquired aplastic anemia. TCRdb recomputed calls from the reads with MiXCR, one row per CDR3 protein. The data contain about 180,000 distinct CDR3 sequences, 40% to 50% of them singletons. The specimen sequenced was sorted CD4+, CD8+, or CD8+CD57+ T cells (not recorded which) from PBMCs. The receptors shown here come from a human donor in good health. CDR3s leave out the opening cysteine and the closing phenylalanine or tryptophan.

j_call,v_call,cdr3_aa
TRBJ2-6,TRBV5-1,ASSLEGTGVSEAGANVLT
TRBJ2-7,TRBV20-1,SAREDRISYEQY
TRBJ1-1,TRBV2,ASTIFQESEAF
TRBJ2-7,TRBV19,ASSIAGSGTHYEQY
TRBJ1-1,TRBV25-1,ASSEYYLRGEGTEAF
TRBJ2-7,TRBV7-2,ASSLTTASYVRY
TRBJ2-5,TRBV30,AWSLGGGETQY
TRBJ2-7,TRBV20-1,SATRRAYEQY
TRBJ2-7,TRBV29-1,SVAQGRAEQY
TRBJ2-1,TRBV4-3,ASSQDLGTGNNEQF
TRBJ2-7,TRBV10-3,AIGTGSYEQY
TRBJ2-6,TRBV20-1,SAREGASGANVLT
TRBJ1-4,TRBV19,ASSIRQGASLF
TRBJ1-5,TRBV24-1,ATSDGLGQGQISPPH
TRBJ1-2,TRBV19,ASRDLYGYT
TRBJ2-7,TRBV20-1,SAWDYFYEQY
TRBJ1-1,TRBV9,ASSVGQPGNTEAF
TRBJ2-2,TRBV7-8,ASSSPGAGELF
TRBJ2-5,TRBV7-9,ASNSWSQETQY
TRBJ2-5,TRBV9,ASSAQSQETQY
TRBJ2-7,TRBV7-9,ASSASGQGLYEQY
TRBJ2-1,TRBV19,ASSMGRTRGSEPL
TRBJ1-5,TRBV6-1,ASRTAVSNQPQH
TRBJ1-1,TRBV5-4,ASSFGGKNTEAF
TRBJ2-5,TRBV11-3,ASSDGEETQY
TRBJ2-1,TRBV5-1,ASSLVAASYNEQF
TRBJ2-7,TRBV19,ASSIAGGPSIYEQY
TRBJ2-7,TRBV6-5,ASSYMTGGEQY
TRBJ2-1,TRBV11-2,ASSPPGETFTNEQF
TRBJ2-1,TRBV20-1,SARPYDRGPVNEQF
TRBJ2-7,TRBV5-6,ASSSRLAGLYYEQY
TRBJ2-6,TRBV6-5,ASRYIGSAGANVLT
TRBJ2-7,TRBV3-1,ASSQGDTAYEQY
TRBJ2-7,TRBV7-2,ASSLEGTGGDEQY
TRBJ1-1,TRBV18,ASSPPGNTEAF
TRBJ1-5,TRBV20-1,SATGTGDQPQH
TRBJ2-3,TRBV20-1,SARMAPDTQY
TRBJ1-2,TRBV4-1,ASSLTEQGAIYGYT
TRBJ1-5,TRBV5-4,ASSANINQPQH
TRBJ2-5,TRBV11-2,ASSSTQDRGLQETQY
TRBJ1-2,TRBV20-1,SARPGTGGYGYT
TRBJ2-7,TRBV11-2,ASSPRTSGALYEQY
TRBJ2-2,TRBV19,ASSINRVGTGELF
TRBJ2-3,TRBV9,ASSVGLRDTQY
TRBJ2-3,TRBV7-2,ASSPTSHTQY
TRBJ2-7,TRBV6-5,ASSYSARPDYEQY
TRBJ2-5,TRBV6-5,ASSYRGTGEQETQY
TRBJ2-7,TRBV24-1,ATSDPRTVYEQY
TRBJ2-7,TRBV7-2,ASKDRDRNEQY
TRBJ1-6,TRBV19,AASPGDSPLH
TRBJ2-5,TRBV20-1,SALPPGQGAGETQY
TRBJ1-6,TRBV4-2,ASSRGQGDSPLH
TRBJ2-3,TRBV11-1,ASSPLDSASIGATQY
TRBJ2-1,TRBV10-2,ASTGTSGRHFNEQF